In this sample, the clone carrying this T cell receptor beta chain turned up a few times. Its antigen is not known. This CDR3 spans 15 amino acids. V was pared by 0 bases and J by 8 bases, with 14 bases between. Germline lookup yields CDR1 LGHNT and CDR2 FRNRAP. Construction of the TCRbeta library involved unique molecular identifiers. TCRdb reprocessed the PCR reads with MiXCR, giving one entry per CDR3 protein. The data show 900,000 or so distinct CDR3 sequences, about 15% seen once. This sample is part of a study of T-cell reconstitution after alpha-beta-depleted transplantation in children. General study results and limits: It was surviving recipient T cells and thymic progenitors that gave some patients high TCRbeta diversity at day 60.

The input for sequencing was PBMCs, mostly from graft donor cells, taken 360 days after TCRalphabeta/CD19-depleted stem cell transplant. The receptor's source is a male patient between 5 and 17 years old who had a stem cell transplant for acute lymphoblastic leukemia, so the T cells may come from the graft donor. V usage is TRBV12-5 and J usage is TRBJ2-1; the D is unclear. DNA for the CDR3: TGTGCTAGTGGTTTGGTAGGGTTGGCAAGTTATGAGCAGTTCTTC. Translation gives CASGLVGLASYEQFF.